A single TCR beta chain is shown here with its context. The antigen is not known. The sample comes from a study of cytomegalovirus exposure and HLA in healthy donors. Study results and caveats: The later analysis indicated that the majority of CMV-associated TCR beta chains appeared HLA-restricted. An observed cluster of highly shared sequence variants was recorded as a likely sequencing artifact.

The ends were cut back, 3 bases at V and 4 bases at J, with 13 bases in the middle. Germline V gene data show CDR1 as KGHSH and CDR2 as LQKENI. The CDR3 length is 15 residues. It was with 60 Vbeta and 13 Jbeta primers that the PCR ran. This table comes from immunoSEQ multiplex PCR, and its TCRdb copy is limited to in-frame clones, with some not included. Here the sample spans around 100,000 clones, about 70% being singletons. The sequence was collected from a man aged 30-40 years in good health and CMV-seropositive. The sequenced sample consisted of PBMCs. The rearrangement links TRBV18 to TRBJ1-5; no firm D call. The CDR3 region has the DNA TGTGCCAGCTCACCGAGCCACAGAGGGAATCAGCCCCAGCATTTT. It is translated as CASSPSHRGNQPQHF.